The 2 T cell receptor beta chains given below trace back to one sample, sequenced in a study of shared clonotypes between healthy human individuals. Terminally differentiated effector memory CD45RA+ cells were excluded by CCR7 positive selection of CD45RO-negative cells. Measured with immunoSEQ multiplex PCR; TCRdb has only the in-frame clones, and not every one. The table lists about 800,000 clones, around 96% of them singletons. The material sequenced was naive CD8+ T cells sorted from blood. These TCRs come from a man younger than 40 in good health.

This sequence joins TRBV19 and TRBJ2-5; D unclear. Germline CDR1 and CDR2: LNHDA and SQIVND (reference sequence). The CDR3 has 13 residues. The V and J ends lost 3 bases and 1 base respectively, with 6 bases between them. The CDR3 spells CASSMALQETQYF. In DNA form, the CDR3 reads TGTGCCAGTAGTATGGCACTCCAAGAGACCCAGTACTTC.

This chain connects TRBV10-2 to TRBJ2-5, with 7 bases aligning to TRBD1. The J segment lost 3 bases and the V segment lost 10 bases, leaving 11 bases of the junction unmatched. The CDR3 totals 14 residues. CDR1 is WSHSY and CDR2 is SAAADI in the germline V gene. The CDR3: CATETGIGEETQYF. The CDR3 nucleotides are TGCGCCACCGAGACAGGGATCGGAGAAGAGACCCAGTACTTC.